This T cell receptor (beta chain) was found in a study of T cell responses to AZD1222 COVID-19 vaccine. Study findings and constraints: Baseline seropositivity characterized only six AZD1222 recipients. Spike-wide vaccine-associated CD4 TCRs dominated at 160-218 and 743-854. Within unmutated variant regions lay the reported targets of nearly half of spike-specific TCRs.

Recipients boosted at about 4 weeks or about 12 weeks are pooled. Method: immunoSEQ multiplex PCR; TCRdb's copy keeps in-frame clones and lacks some. The sample includes 200,000 or so clones, approximately 93% seen only once; the top ten take about 1%. With regard to this clone: What it binds is unknown.

The germline V gene encodes CDR1 LGHNA and CDR2 YNFKEQ. The J segment lost 6 bases and the V segment lost 0 bases, leaving 9 bases of the junction unmatched. This CDR3 spans 16 amino acids. The source material was peripheral blood, sampled 28 days after the second AZD1222 dose. The TCR was taken from an adult who received the AZD1222 COVID-19 vaccine. The gene calls are TRBV4-2 and TRBJ1-2; 8 nucleotides agree with TRBD1. The CDR3 spells CASSQDRQGARDGYTF. The CDR3 DNA follows: TGTGCCAGCAGCCAAGATAGGCAGGGGGCGAGGGATGGCTACACCTTC.